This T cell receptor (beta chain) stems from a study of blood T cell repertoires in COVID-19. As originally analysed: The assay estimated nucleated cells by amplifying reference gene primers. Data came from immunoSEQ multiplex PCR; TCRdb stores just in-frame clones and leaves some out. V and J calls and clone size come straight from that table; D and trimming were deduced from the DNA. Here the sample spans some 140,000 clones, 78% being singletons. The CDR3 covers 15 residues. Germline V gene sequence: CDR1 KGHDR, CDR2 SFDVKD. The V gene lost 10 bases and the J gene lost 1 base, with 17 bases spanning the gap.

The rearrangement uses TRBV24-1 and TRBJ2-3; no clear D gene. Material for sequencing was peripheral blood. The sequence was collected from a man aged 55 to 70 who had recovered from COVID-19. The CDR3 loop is CATLLCPPGTDTQYF. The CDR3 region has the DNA TGTGCCACTCTCCTTTGTCCGCCGGGCACAGATACGCAGTATTTT.